The 8 T cell receptor beta chains below were found in one sample sequenced in a study of shared clonotypes between healthy human individuals. Produced via immunoSEQ multiplex PCR; TCRdb's table is partial and in-frame only. The table has approximately 2,300,000 clones, 85% to 95% seen once. The sequenced sample was naive CD4+ T cells from PBMCs. Noted subset: CD45RA+ positively selected. Receptors were obtained from a man in his late teens or twenties in good health. Some clones in this sample may be carry-over from other donors' samples.

The chain joins TRBV5-1 to TRBJ2-7; the match to TRBD2 covers 10 bases. V dropped 0 bases and J dropped 0; count of bases not matched to a gene: 3. Germline values: CDR1 SGHRS, CDR2 YFSETQ. The length of the CDR3 is 16 residues. The CDR3 nucleotides read TGCGCCAGCAGCTTGGTGGCTAGCGGGAGCTCCTACGAGCAGTACTTC. As protein: CASSLVASGSSYEQYF. Full variable domain (rest looked up from reference TRBV5-1 and TRBJ2-7): KAGVTQTPRYLIKTRGQQVTLSCSPISGHRSVSWYQQTPGQGLQFLFEYFSETQRNKGNFPGRFSGRQFSNSRSEMNVSTLELGDSALYLCASSLVASGSSYEQYFGPGTRLTVT.

As regards this clone: The sample carries other DNA sequences with the same CDR3. CDR3 in amino acids: CASTPGLLSYEQYF. The CDR3 bases are TGTGCCAGCACCCCCGGGCTGCTCTCCTACGAGCAGTACTTC. This chain connects TRBV11-2 to TRBJ2-7; D gene unclear. Germline V lookup: CDR1 SGHAT, CDR2 FQNNGV. The CDR3 is 14 residues long. Deletions cut 7 bases from V and 0 bases from J, with 13 bases between.

About this clone: Other DNA variants within this sample encode the same CDR3. The chain employs TRBV9 and TRBJ2-2; the D is unclear. This CDR3 spans 13 amino acids. V was shortened by 0 bases and J by 4 bases, with 4 bases between the two germline ends. Germline V gene sequence: CDR1 SGDLS, CDR2 YYNGEE. The CDR3 nucleotides are TGTGCCAGCAGCGTAGATTCCACCGGGGAGCTGTTTTTT. This codes for CASSVDSTGELFF.

The V and J genes are TRBV5-1 and TRBJ2-2, with D perhaps TRBD1 (6 bases). Per the germline V gene, CDR1 is SGHRS and CDR2 is YFSETQ. The CDR3 runs to 16 residues. Trimming removed 0 bases at V and 2 bases at J, with 11 bases between. The CDR3 spells CASSLAGTQNTGELFF. The CDR3 region has the DNA TGCGCCAGCAGCTTGGCCGGGACACAAAACACCGGGGAGCTGTTTTTT.

The chain is built from TRBV6-6 and TRBJ2-7; D is possibly TRBD1 (5 bases). V lost 6 bases and J 0 bases, leaving 12 bases between the germline ends. The CDR3 totals 14 residues. Germline assignment: CDR1 MNHNY and CDR2 SVGAGI (reference sequence). CDR3 DNA: TGTGCCAGCAGGGACATGGCTAGCTCCTACGAGCAGTACTTC. This translates into CASRDMASSYEQYF.

The V gene is TRBV28, the J gene TRBJ1-4, with 9 nucleotides matching TRBD1. Germline CDR1 reads MDHEN; CDR2 reads SYDVKM. CDR3 size: 15 residues. After removal of 6 bases from V and 8 bases from J, the junction contained 10 bases not matched to a gene. This CDR3 is CASSTGGPSSEKLFF. The DNA for the CDR3 is TGTGCCAGCAGCACAGGGGGCCCCTCAAGCGAAAAACTGTTTTTT. The full variable domain, with the rest looked up from reference TRBV28 and TRBJ1-4, is DVKVTQSSRYLVKRTGEKVFLECVQDMDHENMFWYRQDPGLGLRLIYFSYDVKMKEKGDIPEGYSVSREKKERFSLILESASTNQTSMYLCASSTGGPSSEKLFFGSGTQLSVL.

This chain links TRBV9 with TRBJ2-7; 9 bases are a match to TRBD1. V dropped 7 bases and J dropped 5; count of bases not matched to a gene: 10. In germline, CDR1 is SGDLS, CDR2 YYNGEE. CDR3 length equals 14 residues. The CDR3 spells CASGTGPRVHEQYF. The CDR3 DNA reads TGTGCCAGCGGGACAGGGCCAAGGGTCCACGAGCAGTACTTC.

V is TRBV5-4 and J is TRBJ2-1, with a tentative D call TRBD2 (6 bases). The CDR3 sequence is 16 residues long. Germline V gives CDR1 SGHNT, CDR2 YYREEE (reference sequence). The V gene lost 0 bases and the J gene lost 0 bases, with 10 bases spanning the gap. The CDR3 DNA reads as TGTGCCAGCAGCTTGGTGAGTAGCGGCTCCTACAATGAGCAGTTCTTC. Protein sequence: CASSLVSSGSYNEQFF.